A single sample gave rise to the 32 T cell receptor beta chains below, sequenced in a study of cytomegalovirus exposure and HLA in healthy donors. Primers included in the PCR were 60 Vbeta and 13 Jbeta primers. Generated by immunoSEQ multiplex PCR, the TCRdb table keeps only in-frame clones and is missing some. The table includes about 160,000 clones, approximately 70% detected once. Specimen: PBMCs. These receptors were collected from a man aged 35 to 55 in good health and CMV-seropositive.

The CDR3 DNA is TGTGCCAGCATCGTCGGCAGAGGCACCTACGAGCAGTACTTC. It translates to CASIVGRGTYEQYF. The chain carries TRBV2 and TRBJ2-7, with no clear D. The CDR3 contains 14 residues. Germline V gives CDR1 SNHLY, CDR2 FYNNEI. The V end was cut by 7 bases, the J end by 2 bases, with 15 bases between.

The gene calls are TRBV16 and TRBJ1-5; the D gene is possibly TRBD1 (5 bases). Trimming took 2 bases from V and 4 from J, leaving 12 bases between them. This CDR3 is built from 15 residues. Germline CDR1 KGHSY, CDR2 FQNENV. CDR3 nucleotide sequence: TGTGCCAGCAGCCAAATCGAGGGGAGGAATCAGCCCCAGCATTTT. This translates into CASSQIEGRNQPQHF.

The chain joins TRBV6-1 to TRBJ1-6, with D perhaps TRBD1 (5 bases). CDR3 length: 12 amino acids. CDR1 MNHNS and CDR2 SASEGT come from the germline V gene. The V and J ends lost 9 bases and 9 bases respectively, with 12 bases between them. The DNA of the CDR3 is TGTGCCAGTTGGGGGGTCCTTTCACCCCTCCACTTT. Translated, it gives CASWGVLSPLHF.

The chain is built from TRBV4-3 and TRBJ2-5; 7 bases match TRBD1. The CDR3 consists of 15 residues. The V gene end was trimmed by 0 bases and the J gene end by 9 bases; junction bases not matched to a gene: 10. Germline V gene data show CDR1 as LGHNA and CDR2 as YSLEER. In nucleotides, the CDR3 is TGCGCCAGCAGCCAAGAATGGGGACAGTTGAGCCCCCAGTACTTC. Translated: CASSQEWGQLSPQYF.

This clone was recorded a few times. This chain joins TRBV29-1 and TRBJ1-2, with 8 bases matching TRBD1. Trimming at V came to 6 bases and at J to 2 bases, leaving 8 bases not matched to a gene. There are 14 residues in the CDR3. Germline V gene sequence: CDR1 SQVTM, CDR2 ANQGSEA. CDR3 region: CSVFGQGKNYGYTF. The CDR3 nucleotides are TGCAGCGTCTTCGGACAGGGTAAAAACTATGGCTACACCTTC.

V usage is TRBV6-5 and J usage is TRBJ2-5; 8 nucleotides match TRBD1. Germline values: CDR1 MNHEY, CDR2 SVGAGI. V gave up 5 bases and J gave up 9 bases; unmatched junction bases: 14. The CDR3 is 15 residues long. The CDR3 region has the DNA TGTGCCAGCAGTGTACGGACAGGGCTCCTATCTCCCCAGTACTTC. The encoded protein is CASSVRTGLLSPQYF.

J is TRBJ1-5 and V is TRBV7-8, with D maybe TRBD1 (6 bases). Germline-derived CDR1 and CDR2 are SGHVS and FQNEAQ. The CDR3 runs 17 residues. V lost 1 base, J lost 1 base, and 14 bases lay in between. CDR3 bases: TGTGCCAGCAGCTTAGTAGGGTTGACAGGCAGCAATCAGCCCCAGCATTTT. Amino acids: CASSLVGLTGSNQPQHF.

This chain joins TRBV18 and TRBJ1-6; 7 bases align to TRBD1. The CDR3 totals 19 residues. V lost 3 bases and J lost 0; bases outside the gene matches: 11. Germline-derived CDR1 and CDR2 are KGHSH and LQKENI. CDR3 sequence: CASSPLGQTQSSYNSPLHF. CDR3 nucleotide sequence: TGTGCCAGCTCACCGTTGGGACAGACCCAGAGCTCCTATAATTCACCCCTCCACTTT. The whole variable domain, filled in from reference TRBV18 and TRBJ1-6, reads NAGVMQNPRHLVRRRGQEARLRCSPMKGHSHVYWYRQLPEEGLKFMVYLQKENIIDESGMPKERFSAEFPKEGPSILRIQQVVRGDSAAYFCASSPLGQTQSSYNSPLHFGNGTRLTVT.

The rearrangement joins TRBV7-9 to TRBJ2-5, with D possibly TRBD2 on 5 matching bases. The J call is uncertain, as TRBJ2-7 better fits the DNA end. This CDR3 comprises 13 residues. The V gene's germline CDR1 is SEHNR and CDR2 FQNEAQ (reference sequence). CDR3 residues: CASSEGRAYEQYF. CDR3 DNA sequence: TGTGCCAGCAGCGAAGGGCGGGCCTACGAGCAGTACTTC.

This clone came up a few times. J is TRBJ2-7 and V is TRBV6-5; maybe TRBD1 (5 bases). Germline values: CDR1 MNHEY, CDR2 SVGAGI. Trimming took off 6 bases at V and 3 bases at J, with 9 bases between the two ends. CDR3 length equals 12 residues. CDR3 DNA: TGTGCCAGCAGGTCCGACAGCTACGAGCAGTACTTC. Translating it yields CASRSDSYEQYF.

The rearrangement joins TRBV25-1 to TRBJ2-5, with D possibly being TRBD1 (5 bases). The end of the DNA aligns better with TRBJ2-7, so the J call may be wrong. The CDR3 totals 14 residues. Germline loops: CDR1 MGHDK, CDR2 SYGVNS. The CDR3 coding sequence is TGTGCCAGCAGTGCAGGGAACTTCGGTTACGAGCAGTACTTC. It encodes CASSAGNFGYEQYF.

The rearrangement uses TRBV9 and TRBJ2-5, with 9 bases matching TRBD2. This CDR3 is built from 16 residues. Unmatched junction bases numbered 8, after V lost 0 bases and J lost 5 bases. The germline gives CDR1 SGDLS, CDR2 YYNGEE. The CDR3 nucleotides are TGTGCCAGCAGCGTAGCTCCGCGGGGGGGCGGTGAGACCCAGTACTTC. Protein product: CASSVAPRGGGETQYF.

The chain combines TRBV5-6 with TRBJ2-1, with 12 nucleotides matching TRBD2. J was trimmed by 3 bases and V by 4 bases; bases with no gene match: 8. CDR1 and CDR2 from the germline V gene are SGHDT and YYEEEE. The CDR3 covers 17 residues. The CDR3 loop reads CASSLRLAGEFYNEQFF. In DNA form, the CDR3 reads TGTGCCAGCAGCCTAAGACTAGCGGGGGAGTTCTACAATGAGCAGTTCTTC. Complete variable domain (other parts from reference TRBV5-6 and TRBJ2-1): DAGVTQSPTHLIKTRGQQVTLRCSPKSGHDTVSWYQQALGQGPQFIFQYYEEEERQRGNFPDRFSGHQFPNYSSELNVNALLLGDSALYLCASSLRLAGEFYNEQFFGPGTRLTVL.

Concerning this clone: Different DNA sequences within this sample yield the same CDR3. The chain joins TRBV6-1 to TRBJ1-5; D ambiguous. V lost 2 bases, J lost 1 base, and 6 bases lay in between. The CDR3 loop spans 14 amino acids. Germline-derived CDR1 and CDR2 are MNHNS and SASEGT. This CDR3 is CASSERSSNQPQHF. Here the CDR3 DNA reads TGTGCCAGCAGTGAAAGAAGCAGCAATCAGCCCCAGCATTTT.

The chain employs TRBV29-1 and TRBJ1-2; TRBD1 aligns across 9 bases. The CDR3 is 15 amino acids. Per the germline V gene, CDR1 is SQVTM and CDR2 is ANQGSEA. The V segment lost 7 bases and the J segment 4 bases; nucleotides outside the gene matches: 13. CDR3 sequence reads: CSADDHRGRVYGYTF. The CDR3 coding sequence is TGCAGCGCCGATGATCACAGGGGGCGCGTCTATGGCTACACCTTC.

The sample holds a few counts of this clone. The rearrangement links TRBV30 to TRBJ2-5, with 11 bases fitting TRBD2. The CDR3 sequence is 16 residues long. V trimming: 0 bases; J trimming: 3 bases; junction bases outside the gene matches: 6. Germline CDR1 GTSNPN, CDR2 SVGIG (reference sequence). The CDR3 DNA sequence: TGTGCCTGGAGTGTAGGATTGACTAGCGGGGAAGAGACCCAGTACTTC. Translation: CAWSVGLTSGEETQYF.

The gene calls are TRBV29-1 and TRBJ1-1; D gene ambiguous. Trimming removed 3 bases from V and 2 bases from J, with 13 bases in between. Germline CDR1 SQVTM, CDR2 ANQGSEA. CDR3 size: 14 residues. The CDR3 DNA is TGCAGCGTTGATTTGGGCAGAATTAACACTGAAGCTTTCTTT. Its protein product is CSVDLGRINTEAFF. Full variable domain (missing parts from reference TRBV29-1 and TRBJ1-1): SAVISQKPSRDICQRGTSLTIQCQVDSQVTMMFWYRQQPGQSLTLIATANQGSEATYESGFVIDKFPISRPNLTFSTLTVSNMSPEDSSIYLCSVDLGRINTEAFFGQGTRLTVV.

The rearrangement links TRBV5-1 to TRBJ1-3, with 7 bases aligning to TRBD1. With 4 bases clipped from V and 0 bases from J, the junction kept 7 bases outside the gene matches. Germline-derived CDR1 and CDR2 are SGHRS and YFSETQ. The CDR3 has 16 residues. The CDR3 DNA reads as TGCGCCAGCAGCAGGACCGGGACAGCCTCTGGAAACACCATATATTTT. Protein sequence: CASSRTGTASGNTIYF.

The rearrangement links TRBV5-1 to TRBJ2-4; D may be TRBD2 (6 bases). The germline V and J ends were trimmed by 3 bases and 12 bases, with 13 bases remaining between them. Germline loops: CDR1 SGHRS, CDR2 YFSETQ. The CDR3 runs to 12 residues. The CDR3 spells CASSSEGFDQYF. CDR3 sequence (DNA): TGCGCCAGCAGCTCGGAGGGATTTGATCAGTACTTC.

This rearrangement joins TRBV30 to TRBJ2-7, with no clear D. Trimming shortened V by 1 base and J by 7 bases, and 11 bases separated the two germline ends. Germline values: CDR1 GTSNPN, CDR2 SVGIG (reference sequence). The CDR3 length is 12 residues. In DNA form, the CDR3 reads TGTGCCTGGAGTGGTACAGTTCCTGAGCAGTACTTC. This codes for CAWSGTVPEQYF. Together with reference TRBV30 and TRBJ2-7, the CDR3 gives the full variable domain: SQTIHQWPATLVQPVGSPLSLECTVEGTSNPNLYWYRQAAGRGLQLLFYSVGIGQISSEVPQNLSASRPQDRQFILSSKKLLLSDSGFYLCAWSGTVPEQYFGPGTRLTVT.

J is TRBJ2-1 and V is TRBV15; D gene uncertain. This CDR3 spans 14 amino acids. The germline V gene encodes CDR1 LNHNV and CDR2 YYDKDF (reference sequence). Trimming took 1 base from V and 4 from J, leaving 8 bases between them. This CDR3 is CATSRVTGYNEQFF. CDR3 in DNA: TGTGCCACCAGCAGAGTGACGGGTTACAATGAGCAGTTCTTC.

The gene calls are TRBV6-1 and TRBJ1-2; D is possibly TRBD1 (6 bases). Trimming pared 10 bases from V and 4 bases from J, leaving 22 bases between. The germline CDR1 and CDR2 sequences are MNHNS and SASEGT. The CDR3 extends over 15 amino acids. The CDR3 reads CATRIEQGLSYGYTF. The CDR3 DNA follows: TGTGCCACCCGGATCGAACAGGGCTTGAGCTATGGCTACACCTTC.

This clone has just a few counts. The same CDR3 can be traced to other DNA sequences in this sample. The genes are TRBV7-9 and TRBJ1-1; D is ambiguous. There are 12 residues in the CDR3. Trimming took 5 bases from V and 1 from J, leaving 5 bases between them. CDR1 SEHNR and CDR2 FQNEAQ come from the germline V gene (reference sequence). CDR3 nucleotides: TGTGCCAGCAGCCCACAGAACACTGAAGCTTTCTTT. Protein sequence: CASSPQNTEAFF.

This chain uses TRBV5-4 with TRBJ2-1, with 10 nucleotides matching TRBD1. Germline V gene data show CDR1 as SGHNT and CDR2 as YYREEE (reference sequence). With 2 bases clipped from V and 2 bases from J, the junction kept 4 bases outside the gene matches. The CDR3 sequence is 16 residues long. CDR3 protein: CASSFGGQGAYNEQFF. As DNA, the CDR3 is TGTGCCAGCAGCTTTGGCGGACAGGGGGCCTACAATGAGCAGTTCTTC. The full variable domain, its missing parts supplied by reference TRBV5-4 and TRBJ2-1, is ETGVTQSPTHLIKTRGQQVTLRCSSQSGHNTVSWYQQALGQGPQFIFQYYREEENGRGNFPPRFSGLQFPNYSSELNVNALELDDSALYLCASSFGGQGAYNEQFFGPGTRLTVL.

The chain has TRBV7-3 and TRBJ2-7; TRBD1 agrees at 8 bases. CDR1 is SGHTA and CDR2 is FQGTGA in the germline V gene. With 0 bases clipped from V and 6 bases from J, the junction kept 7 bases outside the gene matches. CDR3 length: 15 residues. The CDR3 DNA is TGTGCCAGCAGCTTAACCGGGACAGGACTCCCCGAGCAGTACTTC. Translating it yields CASSLTGTGLPEQYF.

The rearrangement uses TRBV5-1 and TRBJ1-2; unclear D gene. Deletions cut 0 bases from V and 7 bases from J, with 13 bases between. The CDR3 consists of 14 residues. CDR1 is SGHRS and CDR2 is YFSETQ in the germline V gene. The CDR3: CASSLDSGGSGYTF. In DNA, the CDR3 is TGCGCCAGCAGCTTGGATAGCGGCGGGAGTGGCTACACCTTC.

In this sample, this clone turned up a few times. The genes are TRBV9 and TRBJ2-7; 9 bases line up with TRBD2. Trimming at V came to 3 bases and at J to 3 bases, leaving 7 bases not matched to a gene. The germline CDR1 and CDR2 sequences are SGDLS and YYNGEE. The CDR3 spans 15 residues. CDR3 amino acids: CASSAGVLAGYEQYF. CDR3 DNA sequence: TGTGCCAGCAGCGCCGGGGTACTAGCGGGCTACGAGCAGTACTTC.

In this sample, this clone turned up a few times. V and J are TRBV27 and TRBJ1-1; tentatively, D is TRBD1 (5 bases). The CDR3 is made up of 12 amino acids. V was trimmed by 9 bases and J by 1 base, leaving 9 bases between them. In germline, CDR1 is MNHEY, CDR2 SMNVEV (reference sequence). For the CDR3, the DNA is TGTGCCAGTCTGGGGCAGAACACTGAAGCTTTCTTT. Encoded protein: CASLGQNTEAFF.

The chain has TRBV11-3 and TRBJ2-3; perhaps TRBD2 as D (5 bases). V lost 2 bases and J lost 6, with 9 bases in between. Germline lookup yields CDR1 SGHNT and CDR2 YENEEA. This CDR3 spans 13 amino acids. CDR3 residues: CASSLSTGDTQYF. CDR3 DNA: TGTGCCAGCAGCTTATCCACGGGGGATACGCAGTATTTT.

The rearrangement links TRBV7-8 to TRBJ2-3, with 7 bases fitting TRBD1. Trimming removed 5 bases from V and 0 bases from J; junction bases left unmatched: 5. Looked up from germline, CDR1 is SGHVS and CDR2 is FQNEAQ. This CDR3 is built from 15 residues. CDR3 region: CASSPQGQSTDTQYF. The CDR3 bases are TGTGCCAGCAGCCCACAGGGACAGAGCACAGATACGCAGTATTTT.

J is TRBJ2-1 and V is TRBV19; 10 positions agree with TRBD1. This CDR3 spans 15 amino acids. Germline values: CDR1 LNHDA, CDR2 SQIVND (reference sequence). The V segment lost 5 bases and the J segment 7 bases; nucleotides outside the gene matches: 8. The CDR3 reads CASSLGTGVDNEQFF. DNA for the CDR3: TGTGCCAGTAGTCTCGGGACAGGGGTAGATAATGAGCAGTTCTTC.

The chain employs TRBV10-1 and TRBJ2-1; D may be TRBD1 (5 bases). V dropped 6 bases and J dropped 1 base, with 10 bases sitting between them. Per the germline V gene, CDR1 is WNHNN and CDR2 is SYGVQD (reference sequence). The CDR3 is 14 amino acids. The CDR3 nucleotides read TGCGCCAGCAGCTGGACATCTTCCTACAATGAGCAGTTCTTC. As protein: CASSWTSSYNEQFF.